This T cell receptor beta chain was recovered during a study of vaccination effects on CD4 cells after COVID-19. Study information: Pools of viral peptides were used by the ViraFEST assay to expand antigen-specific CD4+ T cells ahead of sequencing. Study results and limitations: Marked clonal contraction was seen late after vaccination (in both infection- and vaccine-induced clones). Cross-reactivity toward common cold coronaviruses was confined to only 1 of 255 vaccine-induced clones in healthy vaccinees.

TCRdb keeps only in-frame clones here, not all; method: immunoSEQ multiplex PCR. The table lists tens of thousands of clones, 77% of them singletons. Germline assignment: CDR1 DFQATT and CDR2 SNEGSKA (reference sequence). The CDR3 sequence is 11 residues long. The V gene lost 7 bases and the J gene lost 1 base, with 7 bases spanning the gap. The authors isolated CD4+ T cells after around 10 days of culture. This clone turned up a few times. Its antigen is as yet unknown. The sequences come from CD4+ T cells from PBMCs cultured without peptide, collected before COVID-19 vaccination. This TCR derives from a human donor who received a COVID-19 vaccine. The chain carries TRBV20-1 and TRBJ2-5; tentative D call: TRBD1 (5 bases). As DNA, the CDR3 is TGCAGTGGCACAGGCCAAGAGACCCAGTACTTC. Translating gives CSGTGQETQYF.